The present T cell receptor beta chain was sequenced within a study of cytomegalovirus exposure and HLA in healthy donors. Study observations and caveats: In a later analysis, CMV-associated beta chains were mostly HLA-associated, it appeared. CMV serostatus alone was available as immune exposure information. Segments of the TCR beta V type were, in most cases, productive about 87% or about 30% of the time in an earlier analysis.

Germline V gives CDR1 LNHDA, CDR2 SQIVND (reference sequence). The CDR3 loop spans 17 amino acids. Deletions cut 10 bases from V and 0 bases from J, with 24 bases between. This clone occurred once. Antigen: not known. Amplification used 60 Vbeta primers and 13 Jbeta primers. The data were produced by immunoSEQ multiplex PCR, yet TCRdb's version contains in-frame clones alone and is incomplete. The profile shows approximately 100,000 clones, 50% to 65% of them singletons. Participants comprised healthy donors of bone marrow. The J gene is TRBJ1-1, the V gene TRBV19, with D perhaps TRBD1 (5 bases). This TCR was recovered from a man aged 25 to 45 in good health and CMV-seropositive. The sample consisted of PBMCs. CDR3 sequence (DNA): TGTGCCACAACCGAACGACAATCCAGGGCCATGAACACTGAAGCTTTCTTT. Amino acid sequence: CATTERQSRAMNTEAFF.